These 24 T cell receptor beta chains were sequenced from one sample in a study of OX40 agonist ivuxolimab in advanced cancers. Only in-frame clones appear in the TCRdb table, and some are missing; sequencing was by immunoSEQ multiplex PCR. In the table there are 30,000 to 45,000 clones, around nine tenths of which are singletons. The sequencing used CD4+ or CD8+ T cells sorted from blood, collected in a trial of the OX40 agonist ivuxolimab. These receptors all come from an adult with an advanced solid tumor such as melanoma, head and neck, liver or kidney cancer.

V usage is TRBV6-5 and J usage is TRBJ2-3; D is unresolved. Trimming left V 5 bases short and J 6 bases short, with 9 bases between. Germline values: CDR1 MNHEY, CDR2 SVGAGI. The CDR3 has 12 amino acids. As DNA, the CDR3 is TGTGCCAGCAGTCCTAGTGGGGATACGCAGTATTTT. Protein: CASSPSGDTQYF.

This sequence joins TRBV2 and TRBJ2-6; TRBD1 matches at 7 bases. The CDR3 totals 15 residues. V was pared by 5 bases and J by 0 bases, with 1 base of the junction left unmatched. CDR1 is SNHLY and CDR2 is FYNNEI in the germline V gene. The CDR3 region is CASSWDSSGANVLTF. In nucleotides, the CDR3 is TGTGCCAGCAGTTGGGACAGCTCTGGGGCCAACGTCCTGACTTTC.

The rearrangement uses TRBV19 and TRBJ2-7; 7 nucleotides agree with TRBD2. The length of the CDR3 is 15 residues. Germline loops: CDR1 LNHDA, CDR2 SQIVND (reference sequence). V was pared by 5 bases and J by 0 bases, with 7 bases of the junction left unmatched. CDR3 DNA: TGTGCCAGTAGTGTTAGCGGGTATAGCTCCTACGAGCAGTACTTC. Protein product: CASSVSGYSSYEQYF.

This chain uses TRBV6-5 with TRBJ1-5; a possible D gene is TRBD1 (5 bases). This CDR3 spans 14 amino acids. CDR1 and CDR2 from the germline V gene are MNHEY and SVGAGI. V lost 2 bases and J lost 7, with 12 bases in between. In nucleotides, the CDR3 is TGTGCCAGCAGTTACGCGGGGGTTGGCCAGCCCCAGCATTTT. Translation gives CASSYAGVGQPQHF.

The V and J genes are TRBV9 and TRBJ1-1; possible D gene TRBD1, 5 bases. Trimming shortened V by 3 bases and J by 4 bases, and 16 bases separated the two germline ends. The V gene's germline CDR1 is SGDLS and CDR2 YYNGEE. The CDR3 totals 15 residues. The CDR3: CASSGGDFLGTEAFF. Here the CDR3 DNA reads TGTGCCAGCAGCGGCGGGGACTTCTTGGGCACTGAAGCTTTCTTT.

V gene TRBV5-1 combines with J gene TRBJ2-7; TRBD1 matches 11 bases. The CDR3 consists of 14 residues. Germline CDR1 SGHRS, CDR2 YFSETQ. V dropped 4 bases and J dropped 3; count of bases not matched to a gene: 3. CDR3 residues: CASSKGQGVYEQYF. DNA for the CDR3: TGCGCCAGCAGCAAGGGACAGGGGGTCTACGAGCAGTACTTC.

This chain connects TRBV29-1 to TRBJ2-5, with no clear D. The CDR3 is 10 amino acids. Germline V gives CDR1 SQVTM, CDR2 ANQGSEA. V was shortened by 6 bases and J by 5 bases, with 7 bases between the two germline ends. The CDR3 spells CSVLVETQYF. DNA for the CDR3: TGCAGCGTCTTGGTCGAGACCCAGTACTTC. Based on the CDR3 plus reference TRBV29-1 and TRBJ2-5, the full variable domain is SAVISQKPSRDICQRGTSLTIQCQVDSQVTMMFWYRQQPGQSLTLIATANQGSEATYESGFVIDKFPISRPNLTFSTLTVSNMSPEDSSIYLCSVLVETQYFGPGTRLLVL.

The CDR3 DNA sequence: TGTGCCAGCAGCCTAAGGACAAACCCCCTTGTAAACGAGCAGTACTTC. This sequence encodes CASSLRTNPLVNEQYF. This rearrangement joins TRBV7-6 to TRBJ2-7, with D perhaps TRBD1 (5 bases). The CDR3 is 16 amino acids. V lost 5 bases, J lost 5 bases, and 22 bases lay in between. Germline CDR1 SGHVS, CDR2 FNYEAQ.

This clone was counted once. V is TRBV11-3 and J is TRBJ2-5; a weak D match, TRBD1 (6 bases). In germline, CDR1 is SGHNT, CDR2 YENEEA. Trimming took 4 bases from V and 5 from J, leaving 14 bases between them. This CDR3 has 14 amino acids. CDR3: CASSSVAGDETQYF. The CDR3 region has the DNA TGTGCCAGCAGCTCTGTGGCAGGGGATGAGACCCAGTACTTC.

V gene TRBV28 combines with J gene TRBJ1-2; no firm D call. The length of the CDR3 is 13 residues. The V end was cut by 8 bases, the J end by 5 bases, with 15 bases between. CDR1 MDHEN and CDR2 SYDVKM come from the germline V gene. CDR3: CASGDGRVYGYTF. Written as DNA, the CDR3 is TGTGCCAGCGGTGATGGGAGGGTTTATGGCTACACCTTC.

This rearrangement joins TRBV7-6 to TRBJ1-4, with TRBD1 identical over 8 bases. V shed 5 bases, J shed 8 bases, and the junction held 7 bases outside the gene matches. The length of the CDR3 is 14 residues. Germline V gene sequence: CDR1 SGHVS, CDR2 FNYEAQ. The CDR3 region has the DNA TGTGCCAGCAGCGAACAGGGGGGGCTGGAAAAACTGTTTTTT. It translates to CASSEQGGLEKLFF.

The chain is built from TRBV2 and TRBJ1-5; 7 bases are a match to TRBD1. CDR1 and CDR2 (germline): SNHLY, FYNNEI. V was clipped by 8 bases and J by 5 bases; unmatched bases: 3. The CDR3 spans 12 residues. In nucleotides, the CDR3 is TGTGCCAGCGACAGGGAGGATCAGCCCCAGCATTTT. It is translated as CASDREDQPQHF.

This rearrangement joins TRBV5-1 to TRBJ1-1; possible D gene TRBD1, 5 bases. There are 13 residues in the CDR3. The V gene lost 4 bases and the J gene lost 1 base, with 8 bases spanning the gap. CDR1 is SGHRS, CDR2 YFSETQ, per germline. CDR3 bases: TGCGCCAGCAGCCTCGGGGGGAACACTGAAGCTTTCTTT. Its protein is CASSLGGNTEAFF.

This sequence joins TRBV4-2 and TRBJ2-5; TRBD1 might be the D (6 bases). Trimming pared 0 bases from V and 0 bases from J, leaving 11 bases between. CDR1 and CDR2 from the germline V gene are LGHNA and YNFKEQ. There are 16 residues in the CDR3. CDR3 sequence (DNA): TGTGCCAGCAGCCAAGATCTTGGACAGTACCAAGAGACCCAGTACTTC. Protein product: CASSQDLGQYQETQYF.

V is TRBV6-5 and J is TRBJ1-2; D is unresolved. Germline V gives CDR1 MNHEY, CDR2 SVGAGI. Trimming removed 5 bases at V and 4 bases at J, with 11 bases between. The CDR3 length is 13 residues. The CDR3 loop is CASSQGSPYGYTF. The CDR3 DNA sequence: TGTGCCAGCAGTCAAGGGAGTCCCTATGGCTACACCTTC.

This clone was seen a handful of times. The gene calls are TRBV9 and TRBJ2-7, with no clear D. V was pared by 5 bases and J by 5 bases, with 11 bases between. The CDR3 has 12 residues. Germline loops: CDR1 SGDLS, CDR2 YYNGEE. This CDR3 reads CASSERSHEQYF. CDR3 nucleotides: TGTGCCAGCAGTGAACGGAGCCACGAGCAGTACTTC.

This clone was picked up one time. The rearrangement uses TRBV27 and TRBJ2-1; D call uncertain. Germline V gene lookup returns CDR1 MNHEY and CDR2 SMNVEV (reference sequence). Trimming took off 2 bases at V and 6 bases at J, with 8 bases between the two ends. CDR3 size: 13 residues. The CDR3 DNA follows: TGTGCCAGCAGTTTACTGAAGGGCAATGAGCAGTTCTTC. Translation: CASSLLKGNEQFF.

The chain carries TRBV4-3 and TRBJ2-7, with 9 bases aligning to TRBD2. Looked up from germline, CDR1 is LGHNA and CDR2 is YSLEER. The trim removed 1 base at V and 5 bases at J, leaving 9 bases unmatched. This CDR3 contains 16 residues. CDR3 sequence: CASSQVLAGPGDEQYF. The CDR3 nucleotides read TGCGCCAGCAGCCAAGTTCTAGCGGGACCGGGTGACGAGCAGTACTTC.

This chain uses TRBV7-6 with TRBJ2-2; D remains unclear. From germline, CDR1 is SGHVS and CDR2 FNYEAQ. The V gene lost 3 bases and the J gene lost 7 bases, with 9 bases spanning the gap. This CDR3 contains 13 residues. CDR3 protein: CASSFPGSGELFF. The CDR3 coding sequence is TGTGCCAGCAGCTTTCCCGGTAGCGGGGAGCTGTTTTTT. The whole variable domain, remainder taken from reference TRBV7-6 and TRBJ2-2, is GAGVSQSPRYKVTKRGQDVALRCDPISGHVSLYWYRQALGQGPEFLTYFNYEAQQDKSGLPNDRFSAERPEGSISTLTIQRTEQRDSAMYRCASSFPGSGELFFGEGSRLTVL.

This clone has only one observation. The genes are TRBV5-1 and TRBJ2-1; no reliable D call. Germline CDR1 reads SGHRS; CDR2 reads YFSETQ. The CDR3 is 14 amino acids. The V end lost 1 base, the J end lost 8 bases, and 13 bases lay between the germline ends. The CDR3 spells CASSLSLSQDEQFF. DNA for the CDR3: TGCGCCAGCAGCTTGAGCCTAAGTCAAGATGAGCAGTTCTTC.

The chain has TRBV4-2 and TRBJ2-1; no clear D. CDR1 and CDR2 from the germline V gene are LGHNA and YNFKEQ. The CDR3 runs to 15 residues. Trimming removed 0 bases from V and 8 bases from J, with 14 bases in between. The CDR3 sequence is CASSQDLSTSYEQFF. In DNA form, the CDR3 reads TGTGCCAGCAGCCAAGATCTCTCAACGAGCTATGAGCAGTTCTTC.

The V call is TRBV4-2, the J call TRBJ2-5; maybe TRBD1 (5 bases). Trimming stripped 0 bases from V and 2 bases from J, with 7 bases between. The CDR3 is 14 residues long. Germline V CDR1 and CDR2: LGHNA, YNFKEQ. In nucleotides, the CDR3 is TGTGCCAGCAGCCAAGAAGGGGCGCAAGAGACCCAGTACTTC. It codes for CASSQEGAQETQYF.

The chain combines TRBV28 with TRBJ1-4; tentative D call: TRBD1 (5 bases). The CDR3 covers 15 residues. The V and J ends lost 7 bases and 6 bases respectively, with 18 bases between them. Germline CDR1 is MDHEN and CDR2 is SYDVKM. CDR3 loop: CASTPGPTEYEKLFF. As DNA, the CDR3 is TGTGCCAGCACGCCGGGACCGACGGAATATGAAAAACTGTTTTTT. Using reference TRBV28 and TRBJ1-4 for the parts outside the CDR3, the full variable domain is DVKVTQSSRYLVKRTGEKVFLECVQDMDHENMFWYRQDPGLGLRLIYFSYDVKMKEKGDIPEGYSVSREKKERFSLILESASTNQTSMYLCASTPGPTEYEKLFFGSGTQLSVL.

The chain couples TRBV11-2 to TRBJ2-1; perhaps TRBD1 as D (6 bases). The V end was cut by 5 bases, the J end by 3 bases, with 8 bases between. CDR1 is SGHAT, CDR2 FQNNGV, per germline. CDR3 length: 13 residues. The CDR3 protein is CASSPGHYNEQFF. Here the CDR3 DNA reads TGTGCCAGCAGCCCGGGACACTACAATGAGCAGTTCTTC. The variable domain in full, completed from reference TRBV11-2 and TRBJ2-1, reads EAGVAQSPRYKIIEKRQSVAFWCNPISGHATLYWYQQILGQGPKLLIQFQNNGVVDDSQLPKDRFSAERLKGVDSTLKIQPAKLEDSAVYLCASSPGHYNEQFFGPGTRLTVL.